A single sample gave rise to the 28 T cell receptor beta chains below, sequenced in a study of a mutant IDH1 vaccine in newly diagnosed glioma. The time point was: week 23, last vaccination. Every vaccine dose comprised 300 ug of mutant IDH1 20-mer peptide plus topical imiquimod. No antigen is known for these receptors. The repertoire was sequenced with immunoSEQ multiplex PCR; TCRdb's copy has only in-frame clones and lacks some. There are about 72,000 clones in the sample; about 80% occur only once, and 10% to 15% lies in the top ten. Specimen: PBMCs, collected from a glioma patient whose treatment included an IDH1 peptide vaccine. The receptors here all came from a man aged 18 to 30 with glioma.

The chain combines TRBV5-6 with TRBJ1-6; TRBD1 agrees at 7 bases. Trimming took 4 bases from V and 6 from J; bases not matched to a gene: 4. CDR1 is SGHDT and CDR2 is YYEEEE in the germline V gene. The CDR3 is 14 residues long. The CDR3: CASSRRDSNSPLHF. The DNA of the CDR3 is TGTGCCAGCAGCCGTCGGGACAGTAATTCACCCCTCCACTTT.

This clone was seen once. The CDR3 reads CAWSGSTGDLYTF. The CDR3 DNA sequence: TGTGCCTGGAGTGGCTCGACAGGGGACCTCTACACCTTC. The rearrangement links TRBV30 to TRBJ1-2, with TRBD1 matching 8 bases. The V and J ends lost 1 base and 10 bases, in that order; junction bases with no gene match: 8. The CDR3 sequence is 13 residues long. Germline V CDR1 and CDR2: GTSNPN, SVGIG (reference sequence).

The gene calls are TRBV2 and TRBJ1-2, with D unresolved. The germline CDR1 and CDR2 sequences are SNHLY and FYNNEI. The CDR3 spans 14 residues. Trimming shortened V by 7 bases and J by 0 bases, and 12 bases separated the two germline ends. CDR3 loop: CASTERTTNYGYTF. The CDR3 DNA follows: TGTGCCAGCACCGAGAGAACGACTAACTATGGCTACACCTTC.

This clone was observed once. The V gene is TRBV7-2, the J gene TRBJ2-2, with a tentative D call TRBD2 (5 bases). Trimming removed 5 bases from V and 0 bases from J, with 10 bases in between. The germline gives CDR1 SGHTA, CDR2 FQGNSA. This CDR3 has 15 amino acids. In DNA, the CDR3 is TGTGCCAGCAGCCCGCCGGGATCGAACACCGGGGAGCTGTTTTTT. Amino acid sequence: CASSPPGSNTGELFF.

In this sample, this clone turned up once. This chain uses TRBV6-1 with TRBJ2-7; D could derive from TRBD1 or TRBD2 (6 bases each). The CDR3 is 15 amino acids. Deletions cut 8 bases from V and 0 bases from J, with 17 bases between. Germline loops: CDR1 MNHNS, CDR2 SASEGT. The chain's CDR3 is CASLYGGPSSYEQYF. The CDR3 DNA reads TGTGCCAGCCTATACGGGGGCCCTAGCTCCTACGAGCAGTACTTC.

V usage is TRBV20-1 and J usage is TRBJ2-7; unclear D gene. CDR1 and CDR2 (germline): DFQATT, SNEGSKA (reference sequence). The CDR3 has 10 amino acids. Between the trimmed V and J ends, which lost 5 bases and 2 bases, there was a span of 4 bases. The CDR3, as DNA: TGCAGTGCTCTTCCCTACGAGCAGTACTTC. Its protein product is CSALPYEQYF.

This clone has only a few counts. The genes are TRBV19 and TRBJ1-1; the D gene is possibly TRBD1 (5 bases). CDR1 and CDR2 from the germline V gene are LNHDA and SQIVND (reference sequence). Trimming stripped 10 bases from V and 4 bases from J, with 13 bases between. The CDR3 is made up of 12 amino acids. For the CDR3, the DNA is TGTGCCATCTCGACGGGGGGCACTGAAGCTTTCTTT. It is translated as CAISTGGTEAFF. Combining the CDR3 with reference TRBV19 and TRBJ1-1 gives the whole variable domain DGGITQSPKYLFRKEGQNVTLSCEQNLNHDAMYWYRQDPGQGLRLIYYSQIVNDFQKGDIAEGYSVSREKKESFPLTVTSAQKNPTAFYLCAISTGGTEAFFGQGTRLTVV.

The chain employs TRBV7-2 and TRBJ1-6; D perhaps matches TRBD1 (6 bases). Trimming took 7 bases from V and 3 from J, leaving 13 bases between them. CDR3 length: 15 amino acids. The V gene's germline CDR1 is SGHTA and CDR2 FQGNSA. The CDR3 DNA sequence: TGTGCCAGCACCCCGGACAGAAGCTATAATTCACCCCTCCACTTT. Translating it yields CASTPDRSYNSPLHF.

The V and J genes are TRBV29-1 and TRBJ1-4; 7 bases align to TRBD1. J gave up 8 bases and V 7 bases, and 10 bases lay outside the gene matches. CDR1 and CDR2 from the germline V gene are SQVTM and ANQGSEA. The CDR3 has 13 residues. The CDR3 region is CSAGTVLQEKLFF. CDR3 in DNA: TGCAGCGCAGGGACAGTGCTGCAGGAAAAACTGTTTTTT.

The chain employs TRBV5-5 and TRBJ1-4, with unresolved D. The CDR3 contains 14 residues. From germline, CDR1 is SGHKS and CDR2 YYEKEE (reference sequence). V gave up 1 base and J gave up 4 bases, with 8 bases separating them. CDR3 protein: CASSLSTVNEKLFF. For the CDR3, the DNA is TGTGCCAGCAGCTTGTCGACGGTTAATGAAAAACTGTTTTTT.

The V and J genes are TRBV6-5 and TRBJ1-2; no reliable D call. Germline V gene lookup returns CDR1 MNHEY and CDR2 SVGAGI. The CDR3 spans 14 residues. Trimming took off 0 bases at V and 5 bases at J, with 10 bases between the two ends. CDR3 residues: CASSYSSMDYGYTF. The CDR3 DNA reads TGTGCCAGCAGTTACTCGTCGATGGATTATGGCTACACCTTC.

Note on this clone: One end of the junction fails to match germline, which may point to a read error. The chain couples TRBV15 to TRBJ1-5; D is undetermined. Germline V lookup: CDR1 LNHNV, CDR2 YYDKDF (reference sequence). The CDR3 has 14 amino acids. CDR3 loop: CATSRLSSYQPQHF. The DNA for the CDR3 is TGTGCCACCAGCAGACTGAGTAGCTATCAGCCCCAGCATTTT.

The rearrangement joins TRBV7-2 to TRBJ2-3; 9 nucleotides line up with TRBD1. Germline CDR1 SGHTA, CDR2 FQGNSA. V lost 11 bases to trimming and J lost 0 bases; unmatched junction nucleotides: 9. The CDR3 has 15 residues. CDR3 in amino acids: CAGSSGTGSTDTQYF. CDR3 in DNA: TGTGCCGGCTCTTCCGGGACAGGGAGCACAGATACGCAGTATTTT.

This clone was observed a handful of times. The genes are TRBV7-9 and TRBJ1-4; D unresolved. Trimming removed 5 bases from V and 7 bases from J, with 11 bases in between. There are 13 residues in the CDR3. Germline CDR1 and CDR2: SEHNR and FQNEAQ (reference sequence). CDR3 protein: CASSRAMGEKLFF. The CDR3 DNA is TGTGCCAGCAGCAGGGCGATGGGTGAAAAACTGTTTTTT.

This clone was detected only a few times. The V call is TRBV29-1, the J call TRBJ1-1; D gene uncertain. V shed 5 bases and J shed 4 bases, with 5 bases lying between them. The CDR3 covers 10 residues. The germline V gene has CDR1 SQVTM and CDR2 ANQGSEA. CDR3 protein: CSVSSTEAFF. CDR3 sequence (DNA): TGCAGCGTTAGTTCCACTGAAGCTTTCTTT.

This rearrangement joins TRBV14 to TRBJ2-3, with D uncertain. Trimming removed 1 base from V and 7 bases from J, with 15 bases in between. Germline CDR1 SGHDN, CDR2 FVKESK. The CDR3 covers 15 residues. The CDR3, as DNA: TGTGCCAGCAGCCAAGGCAGATTATTAGCCAATACGCAGTATTTT. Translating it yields CASSQGRLLANTQYF. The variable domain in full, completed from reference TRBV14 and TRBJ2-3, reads EAGVTQFPSHSVIEKGQTVTLRCDPISGHDNLYWYRRVMGKEIKFLLHFVKESKQDESGMPNNRFLAERTGGTYSTLKVQPAELEDSGVYFCASSQGRLLANTQYFGPGTRLTVL.

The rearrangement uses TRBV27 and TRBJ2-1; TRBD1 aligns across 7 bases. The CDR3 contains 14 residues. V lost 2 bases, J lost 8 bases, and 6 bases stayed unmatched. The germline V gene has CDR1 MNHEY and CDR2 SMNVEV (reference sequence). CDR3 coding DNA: TGTGCCAGCAGTTTAAGGCTAGGGGGCTATGAGCAGTTCTTC. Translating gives CASSLRLGGYEQFF.

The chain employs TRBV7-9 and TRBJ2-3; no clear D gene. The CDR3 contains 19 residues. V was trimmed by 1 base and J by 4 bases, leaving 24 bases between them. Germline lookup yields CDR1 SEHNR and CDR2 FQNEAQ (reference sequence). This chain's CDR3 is CASSLVRLGPTFRPDTQYF. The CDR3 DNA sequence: TGTGCCAGCAGCTTAGTGCGTCTTGGACCGACGTTTAGGCCAGATACGCAGTATTTT.

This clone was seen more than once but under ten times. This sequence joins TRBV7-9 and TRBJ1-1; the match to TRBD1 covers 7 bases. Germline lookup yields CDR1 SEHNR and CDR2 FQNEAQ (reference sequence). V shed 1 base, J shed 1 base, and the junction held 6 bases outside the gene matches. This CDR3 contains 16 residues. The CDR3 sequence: CASSLERQGQNTEAFF. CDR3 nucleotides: TGTGCCAGCAGCTTAGAGCGACAGGGACAGAACACTGAAGCTTTCTTT. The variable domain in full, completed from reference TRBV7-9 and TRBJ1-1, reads DTGVSQNPRHKITKRGQNVTFRCDPISEHNRLYWYRQTLGQGPEFLTYFQNEAQLEKSRLLSDRFSAERPKGSFSTLEIQRTEQGDSAMYLCASSLERQGQNTEAFFGQGTRLTVV.

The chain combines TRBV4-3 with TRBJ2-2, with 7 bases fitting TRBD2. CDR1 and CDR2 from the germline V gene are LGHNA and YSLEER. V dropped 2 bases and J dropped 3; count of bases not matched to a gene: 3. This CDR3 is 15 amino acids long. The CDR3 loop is CASSQTAGDTGELFF. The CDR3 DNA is TGCGCCAGCAGCCAAACCGCGGGGGACACCGGGGAGCTGTTTTTT.

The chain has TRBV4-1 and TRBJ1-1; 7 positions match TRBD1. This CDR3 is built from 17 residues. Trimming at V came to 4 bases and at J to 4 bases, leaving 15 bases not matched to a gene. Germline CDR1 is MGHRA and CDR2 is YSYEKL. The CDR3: CASSPPGQWIRSTEAFF. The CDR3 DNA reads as TGCGCCAGCAGCCCCCCGGGACAGTGGATCCGTAGCACTGAAGCTTTCTTT.

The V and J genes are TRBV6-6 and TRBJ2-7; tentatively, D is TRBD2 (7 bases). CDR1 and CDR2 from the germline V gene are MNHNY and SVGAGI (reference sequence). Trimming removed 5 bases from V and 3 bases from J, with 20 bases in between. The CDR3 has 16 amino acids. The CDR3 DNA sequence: TGTGCCAGCAGTCCTCGGCGGGGGCGAATAAACTACGAGCAGTACTTC. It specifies CASSPRRGRINYEQYF.

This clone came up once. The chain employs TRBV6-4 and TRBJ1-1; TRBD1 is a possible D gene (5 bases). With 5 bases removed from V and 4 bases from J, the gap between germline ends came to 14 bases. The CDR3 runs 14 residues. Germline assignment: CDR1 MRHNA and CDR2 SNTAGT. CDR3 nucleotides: TGTGCCAGCAGTCCATCCAGGGTGAGCACTGAAGCTTTCTTT. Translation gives CASSPSRVSTEAFF.

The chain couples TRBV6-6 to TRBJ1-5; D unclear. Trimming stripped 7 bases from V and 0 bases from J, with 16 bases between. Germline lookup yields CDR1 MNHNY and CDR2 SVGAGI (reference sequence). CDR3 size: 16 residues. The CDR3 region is CASTITASNSNQPQHF. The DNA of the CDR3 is TGTGCCAGCACTATTACGGCCTCTAATAGCAATCAGCCCCAGCATTTT.

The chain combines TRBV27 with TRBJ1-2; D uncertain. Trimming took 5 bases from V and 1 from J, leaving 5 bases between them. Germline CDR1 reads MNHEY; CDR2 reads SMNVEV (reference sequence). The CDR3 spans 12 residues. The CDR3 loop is CASSPNNYGYTF. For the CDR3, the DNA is TGTGCCAGCAGTCCGAATAACTATGGCTACACCTTC.

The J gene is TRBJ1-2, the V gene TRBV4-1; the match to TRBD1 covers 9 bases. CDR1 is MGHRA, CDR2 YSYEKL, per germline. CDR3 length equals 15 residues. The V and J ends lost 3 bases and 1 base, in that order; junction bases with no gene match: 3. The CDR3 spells CASSQRDRDNYGYTF. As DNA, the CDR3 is TGCGCCAGCAGCCAGAGGGACAGGGATAACTATGGCTACACCTTC.

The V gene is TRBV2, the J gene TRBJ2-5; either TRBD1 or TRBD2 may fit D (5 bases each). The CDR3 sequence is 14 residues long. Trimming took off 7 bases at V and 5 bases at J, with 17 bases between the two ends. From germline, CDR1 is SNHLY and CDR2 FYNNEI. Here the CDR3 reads CASISWGIRETQYF. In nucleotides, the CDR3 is TGTGCCAGCATCTCTTGGGGGATCCGGGAGACCCAGTACTTC.

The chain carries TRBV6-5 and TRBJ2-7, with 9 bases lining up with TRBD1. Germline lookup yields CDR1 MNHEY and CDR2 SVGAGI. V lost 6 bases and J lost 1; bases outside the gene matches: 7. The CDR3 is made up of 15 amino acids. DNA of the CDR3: TGTGCCAGCAGCGATCCCGGGACAGGGTCCTACGAGCAGTACTTC. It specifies CASSDPGTGSYEQYF.